These 19 T cell receptor beta chains came from one sample sequenced in a study of cytomegalovirus exposure and HLA in healthy donors. The PCR had 60 Vbeta and 13 Jbeta primers. The data were produced by immunoSEQ multiplex PCR, yet TCRdb's version contains in-frame clones alone and is incomplete. This sample has under 200,000 clones, with more than 9.5% found just once. Sequencing used PBMCs. All receptors come from a man aged 50 to 59 in good health and CMV-seropositive.

This chain links TRBV7-2 with TRBJ2-3, with TRBD2 matching over 9 bases. V lost 1 base to trimming and J lost 3 bases; unmatched junction nucleotides: 5. The CDR3 runs to 16 residues. Germline V gives CDR1 SGHTA, CDR2 FQGNSA. The chain's CDR3 is CASSLGRGGRTDTQYF. The CDR3 region has the DNA TGTGCCAGCAGCTTAGGGCGGGGGGGCCGGACAGATACGCAGTATTTT.

This clone was counted a few times. A far larger clone is a single base away, which makes a read error likely. V is TRBV14 and J is TRBJ1-6, with TRBD1 matching 8 bases. The CDR3 is 16 amino acids. CDR1 is SGHDN and CDR2 is FVKESK in the germline V gene. DNA for the CDR3: TGTGCCAGCAGCCAAGATTGGACAGGGTTAAGGTCACCCCTCTACTTT. It encodes CASSQDWTGLRSPLYF.

V and J are TRBV6-5 and TRBJ2-3, with 7 bases aligning to TRBD1. The germline V gene has CDR1 MNHEY and CDR2 SVGAGI. The CDR3 loop spans 15 amino acids. J lost 4 bases, V lost 0 bases, and 4 bases had no gene match. The CDR3 spells CASSYSRDRADTQYF. Written as DNA, the CDR3 is TGTGCCAGCAGTTACTCGAGGGACAGAGCAGATACGCAGTATTTT.

This clone appeared a few times. The identical CDR3 is also encoded by other nucleotide sequences in the sample. The rearrangement joins TRBV6-5 to TRBJ1-2; TRBD1 might be the D (5 bases). CDR3 size: 12 residues. In germline, CDR1 is MNHEY, CDR2 SVGAGI. V was pared by 6 bases and J by 5 bases, with 10 bases between. CDR3 sequence: CASRTGDYGYTF. The CDR3 nucleotides read TGTGCCAGCAGAACAGGCGATTATGGCTACACCTTC.

This clone appeared a few times. This chain uses TRBV7-9 with TRBJ2-1; 9 bases match TRBD2. CDR3 length: 16 amino acids. The V gene's germline CDR1 is SEHNR and CDR2 FQNEAQ (reference sequence). Unmatched junction bases numbered 5, after V lost 1 base and J lost 4 bases. The CDR3 is CASSLETSGRYNEQFF. The DNA of the CDR3 is TGTGCCAGCAGCTTAGAGACTAGCGGAAGGTACAATGAGCAGTTCTTC.

V is TRBV30 and J is TRBJ1-4; TRBD1 agrees at 7 bases. The trim removed 2 bases at V and 8 bases at J, leaving 8 bases unmatched. This CDR3 comprises 14 residues. The germline V gene has CDR1 GTSNPN and CDR2 SVGIG (reference sequence). The CDR3 spells CAWSLGSGGEKLFF. In DNA, the CDR3 is TGTGCCTGGAGTTTAGGGTCAGGGGGGGAAAAACTGTTTTTT. The variable domain in full, completed from reference TRBV30 and TRBJ1-4, reads SQTIHQWPATLVQPVGSPLSLECTVEGTSNPNLYWYRQAAGRGLQLLFYSVGIGQISSEVPQNLSASRPQDRQFILSSKKLLLSDSGFYLCAWSLGSGGEKLFFGSGTQLSVL.

This chain joins TRBV5-6 and TRBJ2-1, with 7 bases identical to TRBD1. This CDR3 has 15 amino acids. Germline V gene sequence: CDR1 SGHDT, CDR2 YYEEEE. The V gene end was trimmed by 3 bases and the J gene end by 4 bases; junction bases not matched to a gene: 7. For the CDR3, the DNA is TGTGCCAGCAGCTGGACCGGGACAGAGTACAATGAGCAGTTCTTC. Translation: CASSWTGTEYNEQFF.

This clone turned up a few times. The chain is built from TRBV11-2 and TRBJ2-7; tentatively, D is TRBD2 (5 bases). V lost 6 bases and J lost 2, with 14 bases in between. Germline assignment: CDR1 SGHAT and CDR2 FQNNGV. This CDR3 spans 14 amino acids. CDR3 protein: CASSQGGGPYEQYF. CDR3 nucleotide sequence: TGTGCCAGCAGTCAAGGAGGAGGTCCCTACGAGCAGTACTTC.

The gene calls are TRBV10-1 and TRBJ2-5; 8 bases map to TRBD2. The CDR3 runs to 15 residues. Trimming at V came to 3 bases and at J to 4 bases, leaving 7 bases not matched to a gene. In germline, CDR1 is WNHNN, CDR2 SYGVQD (reference sequence). CDR3 nucleotides: TGCGCCAGCAGTGAAGGAGGACTAGCTCGAGAGACCCAGTACTTC. This codes for CASSEGGLARETQYF.

In this sample, this clone turned up a few times. This chain connects TRBV29-1 to TRBJ1-2; unclear D gene. This CDR3 is 12 amino acids long. The ends were cut back, 6 bases at V and 2 bases at J, with 10 bases in the middle. CDR1 is SQVTM, CDR2 ANQGSEA, per germline. The CDR3 DNA reads as TGCAGCGTATCCAGGAAGAACTATGGCTACACCTTC. It yields the protein CSVSRKNYGYTF.

This clone was observed a handful of times. The chain employs TRBV5-4 and TRBJ1-1, with 7 bases that match TRBD1. The J segment lost 0 bases and the V segment lost 1 base, leaving 3 bases of the junction unmatched. The CDR3 has 15 residues. The germline gives CDR1 SGHNT, CDR2 YYREEE (reference sequence). CDR3 DNA: TGTGCCAGCAGCTTGAAGGGGGCGATGAACACTGAAGCTTTCTTT. Its translation is CASSLKGAMNTEAFF.

This clone was detected only a few times. The V gene is TRBV5-6, the J gene TRBJ1-2; D not resolved. CDR1 is SGHDT and CDR2 is YYEEEE in the germline V gene. The CDR3 has 14 residues. Trimming cost V 4 bases and J 0 bases, with 10 bases left between them. This CDR3 reads CASSQVRANYGYTF. The CDR3 coding sequence is TGTGCCAGCAGCCAGGTACGCGCTAACTATGGCTACACCTTC.

This clone was seen only a few times. Written as DNA, the CDR3 is TGTGCCAGCCGTTGGACAGGAAACACCGGGGAGCTGTTTTTT. Translated, it gives CASRWTGNTGELFF. The chain has TRBV6-4 and TRBJ2-2, with TRBD1 matching 7 bases. V was clipped by 8 bases and J by 2 bases; unmatched bases: 5. This CDR3 contains 14 residues. Germline CDR1 MRHNA, CDR2 SNTAGT.

This clone has only a few counts. V and J are TRBV27 and TRBJ1-5, with D perhaps matching TRBD1 (5 bases). Germline CDR1 reads MNHEY; CDR2 reads SMNVEV (reference sequence). There are 16 residues in the CDR3. V was shortened by 6 bases and J by 4 bases, with 19 bases between the two germline ends. CDR3: CASSLAGGRENQPQHF. CDR3 DNA: TGTGCCAGCAGCCTAGCCGGGGGACGGGAAAATCAGCCCCAGCATTTT.

This chain links TRBV5-4 with TRBJ1-6; the D gene is possibly TRBD1 (5 bases). Trimming took off 0 bases at V and 7 bases at J, with 8 bases between the two ends. This CDR3 spans 14 amino acids. Germline CDR1 is SGHNT and CDR2 is YYREEE (reference sequence). The CDR3 loop reads CASSLGDRNSPLHF. Written as DNA, the CDR3 is TGTGCCAGCAGCTTGGGCGACAGAAATTCACCCCTCCACTTT.

This rearrangement joins TRBV7-2 to TRBJ1-2; D might be TRBD1 (6 bases). Trimming pared 5 bases from V and 3 bases from J, leaving 16 bases between. The CDR3 contains 15 residues. Germline loops: CDR1 SGHTA, CDR2 FQGNSA. The DNA of the CDR3 is TGTGCCAGCAGCCTCCCCGACAGGCTCGACTATGGCTACACCTTC. Translating it yields CASSLPDRLDYGYTF.

This chain uses TRBV14 with TRBJ2-7; D is unresolved. Germline CDR1 SGHDN, CDR2 FVKESK. The CDR3 sequence is 13 residues long. V was clipped by 0 bases and J by 4 bases, with 7 bases between them. As DNA, the CDR3 is TGTGCCAGCAGCCAAGATTCAGTGTACGAGCAGTACTTC. This codes for CASSQDSVYEQYF.

This clone was counted only a few times. The chain couples TRBV29-1 to TRBJ1-2, with D tentatively TRBD1 (5 bases). CDR3 length equals 12 residues. V was pared by 2 bases and J by 4 bases, with 8 bases between. Germline V gene sequence: CDR1 SQVTM, CDR2 ANQGSEA. CDR3 DNA: TGCAGCGTTGAACAGGGTGGCTATGGCTACACCTTC. Its translation is CSVEQGGYGYTF.

V usage is TRBV6-1 and J usage is TRBJ1-5; tentatively, D is TRBD1 (5 bases). V lost 1 base and J 3 bases, leaving 7 bases between the germline ends. The CDR3 length is 14 residues. Germline V gene data show CDR1 as MNHNS and CDR2 as SASEGT. DNA of the CDR3: TGTGCCAGCAGTGAAGGGGGACTCAATCAGCCCCAGCATTTT. Protein: CASSEGGLNQPQHF.